The 11 T cell receptor beta chains below come from one sample, sequenced in a study of cytomegalovirus exposure and HLA in healthy donors. In the PCR, 60 Vbeta and 13 Jbeta primers were used. The assay was immunoSEQ multiplex PCR, and TCRdb's table has in-frame clones only and misses some. The profile shows under 200,000 clones, 70% to 80% of them singletons. Sequencing was performed on PBMCs. The source of these receptors is a male donor in good health and CMV-seropositive.

The CDR3 nucleotides are TGTGCCAGCAGCTTGACGGGACTAGCGGGGGGTGGGGAGACCCAGTACTTC. Translating gives CASSLTGLAGGGETQYF. This chain joins TRBV11-2 and TRBJ2-5; TRBD2 aligns across 15 bases. The length of the CDR3 is 17 residues. Trimming removed 3 bases from V and 5 bases from J; junction bases left unmatched: 7. Germline V gives CDR1 SGHAT, CDR2 FQNNGV.

This clone was counted once. The V gene is TRBV15, the J gene TRBJ2-3, with a weak D call TRBD1 (5 bases). V gave up 0 bases and J gave up 1 base, with 5 bases separating them. Germline assignment: CDR1 LNHNV and CDR2 YYDKDF (reference sequence). CDR3 length: 14 residues. In DNA, the CDR3 is TGTGCCACCAGCAGAGACAGGGGCACAGATACGCAGTATTTT. Its protein is CATSRDRGTDTQYF.

The gene calls are TRBV11-2 and TRBJ2-3; 8 bases map to TRBD1. CDR1 and CDR2 from the germline V gene are SGHAT and FQNNGV. V was clipped by 8 bases and J by 2 bases; unmatched bases: 6. The CDR3 runs 14 residues. CDR3 DNA: TGTGCCAGCGCCAGGACAGGGATCACAGATACGCAGTATTTT. Translated, it gives CASARTGITDTQYF.

About this clone itself: Other DNA variants within this sample encode the same CDR3. V is TRBV6-5 and J is TRBJ2-7; TRBD1 aligns across 8 bases. With 0 bases clipped from V and 2 bases from J, the junction kept 3 bases outside the gene matches. The CDR3 has 15 residues. Germline V gene data show CDR1 as MNHEY and CDR2 as SVGAGI. In nucleotides, the CDR3 is TGTGCCAGCAGTTACTCAGGACAGGGAACCTACGAGCAGTACTTC. It specifies CASSYSGQGTYEQYF.

The J gene is TRBJ1-2, the V gene TRBV6-5; D remains unclear. V lost 6 bases, J lost 5 bases, and 16 bases lay in between. The CDR3 loop spans 14 amino acids. Germline V gene data show CDR1 as MNHEY and CDR2 as SVGAGI. The CDR3 is CASRAGLSDYGYTF. For the CDR3, the DNA is TGTGCCAGCAGGGCAGGCTTGAGTGATTATGGCTACACCTTC.

The chain carries TRBV27 and TRBJ2-5; TRBD2 agrees at 13 bases. There are 17 residues in the CDR3. Per germline, CDR1 MNHEY and CDR2 SMNVEV (reference sequence). Trimming removed 4 bases from V and 1 base from J; junction bases left unmatched: 6. CDR3 sequence reads: CASSSRTSGRAQETQYF. As DNA, the CDR3 is TGTGCCAGCAGTTCTCGGACTAGCGGGAGAGCCCAAGAGACCCAGTACTTC.

The J gene is TRBJ2-3, the V gene TRBV7-9; 10 bases fit TRBD2. Unmatched junction bases numbered 7, after V lost 5 bases and J lost 5 bases. Germline V gene sequence: CDR1 SEHNR, CDR2 FQNEAQ (reference sequence). The CDR3 sequence is 15 residues long. As DNA, the CDR3 is TGTGCCAGCAGCGTCGCTAGCGGGGGAATAGATACGCAGTATTTT. Its translation: CASSVASGGIDTQYF.

This clone was observed a handful of times. V usage is TRBV4-2 and J usage is TRBJ1-5; possibly TRBD1 for D (6 bases). V gave up 4 bases and J gave up 5 bases, with 15 bases separating them. Germline assignment: CDR1 LGHNA and CDR2 YNFKEQ. This CDR3 comprises 15 residues. The CDR3 spells CASSRGGGDYQPQHF. The CDR3 coding sequence is TGTGCCAGCAGCCGGGGCGGGGGCGATTATCAGCCCCAGCATTTT.

This clone was seen just once. The chain employs TRBV10-3 and TRBJ2-7; D may be TRBD1 (6 bases). V was trimmed by 2 bases and J by 5 bases, leaving 16 bases between them. The CDR3 sequence is 15 residues long. Germline V gene data show CDR1 as ENHRY and CDR2 as SYGVKD. The CDR3 DNA follows: TGTGCCATCAGTGAGGGGACACAGGGTGGACACGAGCAGTACTTC. This translates into CAISEGTQGGHEQYF.

This chain uses TRBV6-1 with TRBJ1-5; D possibly corresponds to TRBD1 (5 bases). CDR1 is MNHNS and CDR2 is SASEGT in the germline V gene. Trimming removed 6 bases at V and 3 bases at J, with 12 bases between. The CDR3 is 14 amino acids. The CDR3 spells CASSGTQFNQPQHF. CDR3 nucleotides: TGTGCCAGCAGCGGGACTCAATTCAATCAGCCCCAGCATTTT.

The chain couples TRBV27 to TRBJ2-7; 12 nucleotides agree with TRBD2. The germline CDR1 and CDR2 sequences are MNHEY and SMNVEV (reference sequence). The CDR3 extends over 19 amino acids. After removal of 5 bases from V and 2 bases from J, the junction contained 16 bases not matched to a gene. This chain's CDR3 is CASSRELTSGRRRTYEQYF. CDR3 nucleotides: TGTGCCAGCAGTCGGGAATTGACTAGCGGGAGAAGAAGGACCTACGAGCAGTACTTC.